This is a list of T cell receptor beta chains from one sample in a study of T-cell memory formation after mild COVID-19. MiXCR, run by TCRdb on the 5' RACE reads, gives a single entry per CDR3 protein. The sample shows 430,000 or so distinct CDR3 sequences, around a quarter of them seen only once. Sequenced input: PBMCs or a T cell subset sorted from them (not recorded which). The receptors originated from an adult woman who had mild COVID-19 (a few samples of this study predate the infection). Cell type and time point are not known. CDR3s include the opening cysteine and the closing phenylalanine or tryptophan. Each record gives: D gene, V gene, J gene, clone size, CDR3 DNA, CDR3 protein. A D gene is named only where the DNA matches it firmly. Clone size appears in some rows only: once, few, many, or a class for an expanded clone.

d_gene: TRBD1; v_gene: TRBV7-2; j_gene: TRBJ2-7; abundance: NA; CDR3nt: TGTGCCAGCAGCCCCCAGGACAGGGGGCTCGAGCAGTACTTC; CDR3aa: CASSPQDRGLEQYF
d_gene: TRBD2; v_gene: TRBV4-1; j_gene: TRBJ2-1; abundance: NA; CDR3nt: TGCGCCAGCAGCCAACGAAATACCGGGACTAGTTTGGGCAATGAGCAGTTCTTC; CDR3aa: CASSQRNTGTSLGNEQFF
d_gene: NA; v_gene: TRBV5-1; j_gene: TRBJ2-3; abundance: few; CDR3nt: TGCGCCAGCAGCTCCTACTTGGATACGCAGTATTTT; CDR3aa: CASSSYLDTQYF
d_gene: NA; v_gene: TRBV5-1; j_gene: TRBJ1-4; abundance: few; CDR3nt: TGCGCCAGCAGCCCTGGAAGTGGTGAAAAACTGTTTTTT; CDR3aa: CASSPGSGEKLFF
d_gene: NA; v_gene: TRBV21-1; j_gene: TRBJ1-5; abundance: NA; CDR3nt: TGTGCCAGCAGCACCGGGATTCACCGGGACAGCAATCAGCCCCAGCATTTT; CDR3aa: CASSTGIHRDSNQPQHF
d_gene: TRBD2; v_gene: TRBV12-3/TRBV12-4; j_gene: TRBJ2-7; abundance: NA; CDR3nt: TGTGCCAGCAGCTGGGGGGTACTAGCGGGAGGGCCCATGGACGAGCAGTACTTC; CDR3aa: CASSWGVLAGGPMDEQYF
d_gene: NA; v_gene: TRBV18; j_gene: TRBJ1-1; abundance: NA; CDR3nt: TGTGCCAGCTCCCCAATGGACAGCGAGGCTTTCTTT; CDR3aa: CASSPMDSEAFF
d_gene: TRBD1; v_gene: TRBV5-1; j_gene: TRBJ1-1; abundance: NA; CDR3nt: TGCGCCAGCAGCTTGACGCTGCCGGGACAGGGGAACACTGAAGCTTTCTTT; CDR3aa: CASSLTLPGQGNTEAFF
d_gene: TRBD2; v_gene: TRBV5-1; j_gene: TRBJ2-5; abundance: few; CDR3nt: TGCGCCAGCAGCTTGGGGGCCCCTAGCGGAAAAGAGACCCAGTACTTC; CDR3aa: CASSLGAPSGKETQYF
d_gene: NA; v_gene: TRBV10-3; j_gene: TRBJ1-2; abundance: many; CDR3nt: TGTGCCATCAGTGATTTGAGGGTGGTGGATGGCTACACCTTC; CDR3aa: CAISDLRVVDGYTF
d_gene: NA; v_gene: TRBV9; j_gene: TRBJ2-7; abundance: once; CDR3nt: TGTGCCAGCAGCGTAGCGTTATACCCCTACGAGCAGTACTTC; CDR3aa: CASSVALYPYEQYF
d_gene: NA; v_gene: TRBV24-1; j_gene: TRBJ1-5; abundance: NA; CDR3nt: TGTGCCACCAGTGATGGGCTTGGGGCTAATCAGCCCCAGCATTTT; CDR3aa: CATSDGLGANQPQHF
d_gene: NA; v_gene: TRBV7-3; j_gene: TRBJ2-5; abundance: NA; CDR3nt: TGTGCCAGCAGCTTAAGCTACGGCCAAGAGACCCAGTACTTC; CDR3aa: CASSLSYGQETQYF
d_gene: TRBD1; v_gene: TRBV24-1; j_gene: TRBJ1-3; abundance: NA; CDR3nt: TGTGCCACCAGTGATACCGGGACAGCCGGAAACACCATATATTTT; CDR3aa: CATSDTGTAGNTIYF
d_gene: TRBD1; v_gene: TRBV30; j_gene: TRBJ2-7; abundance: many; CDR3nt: TGTGCCTGGAGCCTCACAGGGGACAGGGTAAGGGGCGAGCAGTACTTC; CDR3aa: CAWSLTGDRVRGEQYF
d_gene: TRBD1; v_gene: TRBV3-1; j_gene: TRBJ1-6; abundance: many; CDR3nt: TGTGCCAGCAGACCTCCGGGACAGCTTAATTCACCCCTCCACTTT; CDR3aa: CASRPPGQLNSPLHF
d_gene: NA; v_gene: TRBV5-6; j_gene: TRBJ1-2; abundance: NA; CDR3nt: TGTGCCAGCAGCCTGAACATCTATGGCTACACCTTC; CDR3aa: CASSLNIYGYTF
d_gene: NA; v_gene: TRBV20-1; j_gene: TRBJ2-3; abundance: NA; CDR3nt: TGCAGTGCCAGAGGCTCGCCAGGCACAGATACGCAGTATTTT; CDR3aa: CSARGSPGTDTQYF
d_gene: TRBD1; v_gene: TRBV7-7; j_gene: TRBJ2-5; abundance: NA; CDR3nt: TGTGCTAGCAGCTTGAATCAGGGGGCGCGTGAGACCCAGTACTTC; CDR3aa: CASSLNQGARETQYF
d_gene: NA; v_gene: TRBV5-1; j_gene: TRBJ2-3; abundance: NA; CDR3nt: TGCGCCAGCAGCTTGGCTAGCCACACAGATACGCAGTATTTT; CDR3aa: CASSLASHTDTQYF
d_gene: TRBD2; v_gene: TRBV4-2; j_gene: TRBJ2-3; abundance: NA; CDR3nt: TGTGCCAGCATCCAAGATATGACGACTAGCCGACACACAGATACGCAGTATTTT; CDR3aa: CASIQDMTTSRHTDTQYF
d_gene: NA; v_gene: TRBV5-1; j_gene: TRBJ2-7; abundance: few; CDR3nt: TGCGCCAGCAGCTTGGAAGGTTCCGGGCCCTCCTACGAGCAGTACTTC; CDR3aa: CASSLEGSGPSYEQYF
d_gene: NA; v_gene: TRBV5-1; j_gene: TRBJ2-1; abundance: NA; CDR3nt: TGCGCCAGCAGCTTGGCGTGGACTCCCAGAGAGCAGTTCTTC; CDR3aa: CASSLAWTPREQFF
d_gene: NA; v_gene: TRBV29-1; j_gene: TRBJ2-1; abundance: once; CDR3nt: TGCAGCGTTCAGGGACGGGGACCCTGGGAGCAGTTCTTC; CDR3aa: CSVQGRGPWEQFF
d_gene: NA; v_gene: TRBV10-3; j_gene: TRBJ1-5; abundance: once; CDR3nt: TGTGCCATCATCTCTTTTCTAGTCTGGATTAATCAGCCCCAGCATTTT; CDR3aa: CAIISFLVWINQPQHF
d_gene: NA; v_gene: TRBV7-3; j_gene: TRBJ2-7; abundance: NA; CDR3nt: TGTGCCAGCAGCTTATCTGATGGGCGCGAGCAGTACTTC; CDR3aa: CASSLSDGREQYF
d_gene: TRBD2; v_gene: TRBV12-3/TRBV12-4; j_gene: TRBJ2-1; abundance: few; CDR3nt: TGTGCCAGCAGGTCTAGCGGTGGCGGGGCGAGGTTCTTC; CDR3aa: CASRSSGGGARFF
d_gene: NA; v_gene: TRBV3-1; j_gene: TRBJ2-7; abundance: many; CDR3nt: TGTGCCAGCAGCTTACACTGGACTCGAACACGGGACGAGCAGTACTTC; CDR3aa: CASSLHWTRTRDEQYF
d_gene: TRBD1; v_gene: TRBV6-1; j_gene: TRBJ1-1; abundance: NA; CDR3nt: TGTGCCAGCAGTGAACGTGTACAGGGGGGGACTGAAGCTTTCTTT; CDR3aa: CASSERVQGGTEAFF
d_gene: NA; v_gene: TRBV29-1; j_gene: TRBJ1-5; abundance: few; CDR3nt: TGCAGCGTTGGCCGGGCTGGCAATCAGCCCCAGCATTTT; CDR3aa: CSVGRAGNQPQHF
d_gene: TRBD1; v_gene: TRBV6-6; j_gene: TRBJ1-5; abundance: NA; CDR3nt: TGTGCCAGCAGCCCCGGGACAGTCTACAATCAGCCCCAGCATTTT; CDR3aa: CASSPGTVYNQPQHF
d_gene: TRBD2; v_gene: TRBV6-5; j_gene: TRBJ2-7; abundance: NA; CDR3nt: TGTGCCAGCAAGAGGACTAGCGGCTCCTACGAGCAGTACTTC; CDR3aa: CASKRTSGSYEQYF
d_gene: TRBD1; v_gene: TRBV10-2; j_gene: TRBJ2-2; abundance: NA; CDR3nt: TGCGCCAGCATCATAGACAGGGCCGGTACCGGGGAGCTGTTTTTT; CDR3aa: CASIIDRAGTGELFF
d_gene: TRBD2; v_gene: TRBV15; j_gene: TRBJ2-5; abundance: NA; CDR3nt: TGTGCCACCAGCAGAGATTATGAGCGGGATCGGAAAGAGACCCAGTACTTC; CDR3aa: CATSRDYERDRKETQYF
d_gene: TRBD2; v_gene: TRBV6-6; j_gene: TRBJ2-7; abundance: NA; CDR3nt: TGTGCCAGCAGTTACGGCGGGGGGCTCTTGTACGAGCAGTACTTC; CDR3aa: CASSYGGGLLYEQYF
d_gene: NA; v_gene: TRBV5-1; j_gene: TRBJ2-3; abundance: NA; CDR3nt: TGCGCCAGCAGCTTGGTTGGTGGGAGAGCAGATACGCAGTATTTT; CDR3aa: CASSLVGGRADTQYF
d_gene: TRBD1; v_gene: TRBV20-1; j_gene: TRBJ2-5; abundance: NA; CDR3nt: TGCAGTGCTGGACGGACAGGGGGCCTGGAGACCCAGTACTTC; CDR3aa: CSAGRTGGLETQYF
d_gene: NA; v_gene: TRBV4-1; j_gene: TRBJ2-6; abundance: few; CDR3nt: TGCGCCAGCAGCCAAGATCCGGGGGCTGGGGCCAACGTCCTGACTTTC; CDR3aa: CASSQDPGAGANVLTF
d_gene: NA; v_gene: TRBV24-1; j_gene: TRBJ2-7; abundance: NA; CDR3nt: TGTGCCACCAGTGATTTTGGAAACGAGCAGTACTTC; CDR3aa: CATSDFGNEQYF
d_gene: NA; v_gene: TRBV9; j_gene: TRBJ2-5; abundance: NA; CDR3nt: TGTGCCAGCAGCGTAGCTACTGGGGTGAGGGAGACCCAGTACTTC; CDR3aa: CASSVATGVRETQYF
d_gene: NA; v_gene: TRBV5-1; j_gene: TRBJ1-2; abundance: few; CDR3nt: TGCGCCAGCAGCCGGACCGAGGGTGACTACACCTTC; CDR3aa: CASSRTEGDYTF